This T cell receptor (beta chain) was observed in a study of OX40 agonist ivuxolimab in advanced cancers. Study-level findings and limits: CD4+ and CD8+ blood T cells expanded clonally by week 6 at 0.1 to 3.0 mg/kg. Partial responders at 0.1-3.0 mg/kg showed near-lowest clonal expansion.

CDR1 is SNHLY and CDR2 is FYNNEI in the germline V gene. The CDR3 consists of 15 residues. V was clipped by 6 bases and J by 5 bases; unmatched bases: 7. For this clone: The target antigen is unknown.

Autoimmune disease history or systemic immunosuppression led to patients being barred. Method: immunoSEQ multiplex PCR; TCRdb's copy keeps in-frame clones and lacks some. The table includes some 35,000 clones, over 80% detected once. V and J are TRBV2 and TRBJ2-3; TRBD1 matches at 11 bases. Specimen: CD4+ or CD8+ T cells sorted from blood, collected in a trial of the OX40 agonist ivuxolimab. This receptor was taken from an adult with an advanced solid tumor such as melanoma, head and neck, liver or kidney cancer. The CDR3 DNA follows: TGTGCCAGCAGACCGGACAGGGGGCATGGAGATACGCAGTATTTT. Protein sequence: CASRPDRGHGDTQYF.